This entry describes one T cell receptor beta chain. The sample belongs to a study of cytomegalovirus exposure and HLA in healthy donors. V was cut by 1 base and J by 4 bases, with 13 bases left in between. The CDR3 is made up of 16 amino acids. Germline CDR1 and CDR2: SGHVS and FNYEAQ. In the PCR, 60 Vbeta and 13 Jbeta primers were used. Authors' analysis steps: The count from a later analysis was some 76 million unique TCR beta chains, around 11 million of them shared. Here immunoSEQ multiplex PCR was the method, and the copy in TCRdb shows in-frame clones only, minus some. V and J calls and clone size follow that table, whereas D and trimming were derived from the DNA. This table holds 93,000 or so clones.

The TCR sequence derives from a middle-aged man in good health and CMV-seronegative. Sequenced: PBMCs. The chain has TRBV7-6 and TRBJ2-2; D is uncertain. CDR3 in amino acids: CASSLVHFPGTGELFF. The DNA of the CDR3 is TGTGCCAGCAGCTTAGTTCACTTTCCCGGCACCGGGGAGCTGTTTTTT.